This T cell receptor beta chain was captured by sequencing in a study of blood T cells in healthy people across ages. Germline V gene data show CDR1 as SEHNR and CDR2 as FQNEAQ (reference sequence). The germline V and J ends were trimmed by 6 bases and 4 bases, with 22 bases remaining between them. The CDR3 extends over 16 amino acids. Study findings and constraints: Roughly linear declines in TCR beta diversity per million T cells occurred with age.

In the case of this clonotype: Its antigen is unknown.

For the second PCR, which ran for roughly 6 to 11 cycles, a sample-barcoded 5' primer and a J-beta primer mix were used. Via MiXCR, TCRdb re-called the 5' RACE reads, giving one row per CDR3 protein. This repertoire shows around 1.5 million distinct CDR3 sequences, roughly 59% found once; its top ten account for 6.5% to 8.5%. Sequences were obtained from blood. V is TRBV7-9 and J is TRBJ2-7; D might be TRBD2 (5 bases). The receptor was derived from a young man in good health. The CDR3 nucleotides are TGTGCCAGCAGTAGATCCCGCCAGTTCGGACTTTACGAGCAGTACTTC. It specifies CASSRSRQFGLYEQYF.